Listed below are T cell receptor beta chains from one sample, sequenced in a study of blood T cell repertoires in COVID-19. Clones were sequenced by immunoSEQ multiplex PCR, and TCRdb holds only the in-frame ones, with some missing. The data hold about 26,000 clones, with 70% to 90% observed a single time. Sequenced: peripheral blood. These receptor sequences come from a human donor in a cohort sampled during active COVID-19. Both conserved end residues are part of each CDR3. The D gene is left open where the match is weak. Clone size is shown for a subset of rows, as once, few, many or a class of expanded clone.

d_call clone_size j_call v_call cdr3_nt cdr3_aa
. . TRBJ1-4 TRBV7-9 TGTGCCAGCAGCTTAAAGGAGGGGAAACTGTTTTTT CASSLKEGKLFF
TRBD1 . TRBJ1-3 TRBV3-1/TRBV3-2 TGTGCCAGCAGCCAGATACCGGGACAGGGAAACACCATATATTTT CASSQIPGQGNTIYF
TRBD2 . TRBJ2-1 TRBV5-4 TGTGCCAGCAGCTTCGCTACCGGGACTAGCGCCTACAATGAGCAGTTCTTC CASSFATGTSAYNEQFF
. . TRBJ1-2 TRBV7-9 TGTGCCAGCAGCTTAGTAGGGGCGGTGATCTATGGCTACACCTTC CASSLVGAVIYGYTF
TRBD2 . TRBJ2-1 TRBV5-1 TGCGCCAGCAGCTTGGGTACTAGCGGAAACAATGAGCAGTTCTTC CASSLGTSGNNEQFF
TRBD1 . TRBJ1-1 TRBV28 TGTGCCAGCAGCACGGGACAGGGGGACACTGAAGCTTTCTTT CASSTGQGDTEAFF
. . TRBJ2-1 TRBV3-1/TRBV3-2 TGTGCCAGCAGCCCACTTACGGGGGGCTTCCACGAGCAGTTCTTC CASSPLTGGFHEQFF
TRBD2 . TRBJ2-2 TRBV27 TGTGCCAGCAGACGACTAGCGGGGCTCACCGGGGAGCTGTTTTTT CASRRLAGLTGELFF
. once TRBJ1-4 TRBV21-1 TGTGCCAGCACTAACCTTAATTTGGGGGCCCACGAAAAACTGTTTTTT CASTNLNLGAHEKLFF
TRBD2 . TRBJ2-5 TRBV6-5 TGTGCCAGCAGTCGACTAGCGGGGAACCAAGAGACCCAGTACTTC CASSRLAGNQETQYF
TRBD2 . TRBJ2-3 TRBV11-1 TGTGCCAGCAGCTCAGAAGCGGGGGGTACGGATACGCAGTATTTT CASSSEAGGTDTQYF
TRBD1 . TRBJ2-7 TRBV5-1 TGCGCCAGCAGCCCAAGACAGGGCTCCTACGAGCAGTACTTC CASSPRQGSYEQYF
TRBD2 . TRBJ2-1 TRBV10-2 TGCGCCAGCAGTTGGACTAGCGGGAAACACGGAACCTACAATGAGCAGTTCTTC CASSWTSGKHGTYNEQFF
. medium-sized TRBJ2-7 TRBV12-3/TRBV12-4 TGTGCCAGCAGCTCAGGGTTGTACGAGCAGTACTTC CASSSGLYEQYF
TRBD1 . TRBJ2-7 TRBV27 TGTGCCAGCAGTTTAAAGATGGGACAGGGAGTAGCCTACGAGCAGTACTTC CASSLKMGQGVAYEQYF
. . TRBJ1-6 TRBV6-1 TGTGCCAGCAGTGAAGGACAGACTTCACCCCTCCACTTT CASSEGQTSPLHF
. . TRBJ2-1 TRBV7-6 TGTGCCAGCAGCTTAGCGGGCGGGATCGTCTACAATGAGCAGTTCTTC CASSLAGGIVYNEQFF
TRBD2 . TRBJ2-5 TRBV28 TGTGCCAGCAGGAATAGCGGGACATACGAGACCCAGTACTTC CASRNSGTYETQYF
. . TRBJ2-7 TRBV19 TGTGCCAGTACCCCAGCCCTAAACAGCTACGAGCAGTACTTC CASTPALNSYEQYF
TRBD1 few TRBJ1-1 TRBV10-2 TGCGCCAGCCGGACAGGGGGGGACACTGAAGCTTTCTTT CASRTGGDTEAFF
. . TRBJ2-2 TRBV3-1/TRBV3-2 TGTGCCAGCAGCCAAGATCATGGGACTGGGACCGGGGAGCTGTTTTTT CASSQDHGTGTGELFF
TRBD1 . TRBJ1-2 TRBV3-1/TRBV3-2 TGTGCCAGCAGCCAAGCGGACAGGGAGGGTCGTGGCTACACCTTC CASSQADREGRGYTF
TRBD2 . TRBJ2-7 TRBV2 TGTGCCAGCAGTGAAAGGAGGGCTAGCGGGAGTCGCGAGCAGTACTTC CASSERRASGSREQYF
. . TRBJ1-1 TRBV5-6 TGTGCCAGCAGCTTCGACAGTCTGAACACTGAAGCTTTCTTT CASSFDSLNTEAFF
. once TRBJ2-2 TRBV19 TGTGCCAGTAGTATTGGGAGAACCGGGGAGCTGTTTTTT CASSIGRTGELFF
. . TRBJ2-3 TRBV4-2 TGTGCCAGCAGCCAAGCCCTCGGGGGAGGCACAGATACGCAGTATTTT CASSQALGGGTDTQYF
TRBD2 . TRBJ2-1 TRBV14 TGTGCCAGCAGCCAAGATCGGAGGACTAGCGGGAAGACCTACAATGAGCAGTTCTTC CASSQDRRTSGKTYNEQFF
TRBD2 once TRBJ2-1 TRBV19 TGTGCCAGTAGTATAGTAGCGGGAGACACCAATGAGCAGTTCTTC CASSIVAGDTNEQFF
. . TRBJ1-5 TRBV7-6 TGTGCCAGCAGCTTATTTTCAGGGAGCAATCAGCCCCAGCATTTT CASSLFSGSNQPQHF
TRBD2 . TRBJ2-7 TRBV5-8 TGTGCCAGCAGCTTGGGATTCCCTAGCGGGAGAGGCGAGCAGTACTTC CASSLGFPSGRGEQYF
TRBD2 . TRBJ2-7 TRBV6-5 TGTGCCAGCAGTTATCCCTCTAGCGGGATTTCCTACGAGCAGTACTTC CASSYPSSGISYEQYF
TRBD2 . TRBJ2-1 TRBV5-1 TGCGCCAGCAGCACGGGACTAGCCTCCGGCAATGAGCAGTTCTTC CASSTGLASGNEQFF
. . TRBJ1-1 TRBV13 TGTGCCAGCAGCCCCAGTAACATGAACACTGAAGCTTTCTTT CASSPSNMNTEAFF
. . TRBJ1-2 TRBV29-1 TGCAGCGTGACTGACAACTATGGCTACACCTTC CSVTDNYGYTF
. . TRBJ2-5 TRBV6-6 TGTGCCAGCAGTTACCCCTCCGGTCAAGAGACCCAGTACTTC CASSYPSGQETQYF